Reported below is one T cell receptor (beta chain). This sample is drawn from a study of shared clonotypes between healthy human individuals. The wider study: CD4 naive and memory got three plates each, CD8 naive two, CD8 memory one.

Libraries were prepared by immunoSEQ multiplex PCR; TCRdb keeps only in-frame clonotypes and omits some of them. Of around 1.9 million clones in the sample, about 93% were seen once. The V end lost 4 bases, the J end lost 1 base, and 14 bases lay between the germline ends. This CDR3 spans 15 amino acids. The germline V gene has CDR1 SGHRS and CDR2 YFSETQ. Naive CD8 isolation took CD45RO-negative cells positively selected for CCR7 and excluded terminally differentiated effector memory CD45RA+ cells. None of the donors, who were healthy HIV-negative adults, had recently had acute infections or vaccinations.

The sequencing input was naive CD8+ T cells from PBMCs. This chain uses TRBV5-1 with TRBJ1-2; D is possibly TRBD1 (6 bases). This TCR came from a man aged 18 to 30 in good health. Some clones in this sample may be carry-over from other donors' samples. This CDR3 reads CASSLYPDSNYGYTF. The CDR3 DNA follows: TGCGCCAGCAGCCTATACCCGGACAGTAACTATGGCTACACCTTC.